This is a list of T cell receptor beta chains from one sample in a study of CD8 T cells in Susac syndrome. TCRdb fed the immunoSEQ multiplex PCR reads into MiXCR, producing one record per CDR3 protein. The sample lists about 200,000 distinct CDR3 sequences, around 93% occurring once. Material: CD4+ T cells from PBMCs. These receptors were collected from a human donor with multiple sclerosis. Both conserved end residues are part of each CDR3. The D gene is left open where the match is weak. A clone size is listed for some rows: how often the clone was seen (once, few, many), or a class if it is expanded.

clone_size d_call j_call v_call cdr3_nt cdr3_aa
. . TRBJ2-1 TRBV29-1 TGCAGCGTCGATGGGACATCGGACAATGAGCAGTTCTTC CSVDGTSDNEQFF
. . TRBJ2-1 TRBV12-3/TRBV12-4 TGTGCCAGCAGTCTCCGACCTGACGAGCAGTTCTTC CASSLRPDEQFF
. TRBD1 TRBJ1-2 TRBV30 TGTGCCTGGAGAGGGACAGGGCCTAACTATGGCTACACCTTC CAWRGTGPNYGYTF
. . TRBJ2-6 TRBV29-1 TGCAGCGTTCTTCCCCCTGGGGCCAACGTCCTGACTTTC CSVLPPGANVLTF
. . TRBJ2-5 TRBV7-9 TGTGCCAGCAGCGTTACGGACCTTAGAGAGACCCAGTACTTC CASSVTDLRETQYF
. . TRBJ2-7 TRBV30 TGTGCCTCCGGTAGAGGTTACTCCTACGAGCAGTACTTC CASGRGYSYEQYF
. . TRBJ1-6 TRBV6-1 TGTGCCAGCAGTGGTGGAGGGGGATCACCCCTCCACTTT CASSGGGGSPLHF
once . TRBJ1-6 TRBV7-9 TGTGCCAGCAGCTTAGACGGGTTTTCACCCCTCCACTTT CASSLDGFSPLHF
. . TRBJ1-2 TRBV10-3 TGTGCCATCAGTGAAGGGGACTCCTATGGCTACACCTTC CAISEGDSYGYTF
. . TRBJ2-3 TRBV20-1 TGCAGTGCCAAGGCTCCGCATACGCAGTATTTT CSAKAPHTQYF
. TRBD2 TRBJ2-5 TRBV2 TGTGCCAGCAGTTCCGGGACTAGGACTGAGACCCAGTACTTC CASSSGTRTETQYF
. . TRBJ1-2 TRBV13 TGTGCCAGCAGCTCCCGCGGGGGGGAGTCTAACTATGGCTACACCTTC CASSSRGGESNYGYTF
. . TRBJ1-5 TRBV12-5 TGTGCTAGTGGTTTGGTGGCGGCAGGTAATCAGCCCCAGCATTTT CASGLVAAGNQPQHF
once . TRBJ2-3 TRBV4-2 TGTGCCAGCAGCCAGAACGGCGAGAGAACAGATACGCAGTATTTT CASSQNGERTDTQYF
. TRBD2 TRBJ2-1 TRBV30 TGTGCCTCTACGGTTGGGACTAGCGGGAATCGGGAGCAGTTCTTC CASTVGTSGNREQFF
. . TRBJ2-7 TRBV12-3/TRBV12-4 TGTGCCAGCAGCCCAGGGGGGGCCCCGTCCGAGCAGTACTTC CASSPGGAPSEQYF
once . TRBJ2-1 TRBV29-1 TGCAGCGTTGCTCCGGGGGCTGGCTACAATGAGCAGTTCTTC CSVAPGAGYNEQFF
. . TRBJ1-4 TRBV3-1 TGTGCCAGCAGCCCGACAGTTTATGGTGAAAAACTGTTTTTT CASSPTVYGEKLFF
. . TRBJ1-5 TRBV20-1 TGCAGTGCCATGGAGGGGGGTAATCAGCCCCAGCATTTT CSAMEGGNQPQHF
. TRBD1 TRBJ2-7 TRBV20-1 TGCAGTGCCCGGACAGGGCCCAACGAGCAGTACTTC CSARTGPNEQYF
. TRBD1 TRBJ2-5 TRBV10-3 TGTGCCATCAGTGGGGGACAGGGTGCAGCCCAGTACTTC CAISGGQGAAQYF
. . TRBJ2-5 TRBV18 TGTGCCAGCTCACCGGCACAGCAAGAGACCCAGTACTTC CASSPAQQETQYF
. . TRBJ1-1 TRBV29-1 TGCAGCGTGGAGGATAGGGACACTGAAGCTTTCTTT CSVEDRDTEAFF
once . TRBJ1-1 TRBV29-1 TGCAGCGGAGGGCTTGACACTGAAGCTTTCTTT CSGGLDTEAFF
. TRBD2 TRBJ2-3 TRBV11-2 TGTGCCAGCAGCACTAGCGGGGGGGCAGATACGCAGTATTTT CASSTSGGADTQYF
. . TRBJ1-1 TRBV14 TGTGCCAGCAGGGATTTATTCAACACTGAAGCTTTCTTT CASRDLFNTEAFF
once TRBD1 TRBJ1-1 TRBV6-2/TRBV6-3 TGTGCCAGCAGTAAGACAGGGGGGACTGAAGCTTTCTTT CASSKTGGTEAFF
. . TRBJ2-3 TRBV27 TGTGCCAGCAGTAGGGCAGATACGCAGTATTTT CASSRADTQYF
. . TRBJ2-7 TRBV6-5 TGTGCCAGCTGCCGGGGGCCGAGCTCCTACGAGCAGTACTTC CASCRGPSSYEQYF
. . TRBJ1-5 TRBV29-1 TGCAGCGTTGGCGTTGGAGGGAGCAATCAGCCCCAGCATTTT CSVGVGGSNQPQHF
. . TRBJ1-6 TRBV15 TGTGCCACCAGCAGCTATAATTCACCCCTCCACTTT CATSSYNSPLHF
. . TRBJ2-3 TRBV7-6 TGTGCCAGCAGCTTAGCTACTAGGGGTTCGACAGATACGCAGTATTTT CASSLATRGSTDTQYF
. TRBD1 TRBJ2-3 TRBV29-1 TGCAGCGTTATTGCGACAGGGACAGATACGCAGTATTTT CSVIATGTDTQYF
. TRBD2 TRBJ2-7 TRBV20-1 TGCAGTGCTCTTCCTAGCGGGGCCACCTGGGAGCAGTACTTC CSALPSGATWEQYF
. . TRBJ1-1 TRBV3-1 TGTGCCAGCAGCCAAGTCGAAGGTTCTGAAGCTTTCTTT CASSQVEGSEAFF
. TRBD2 TRBJ2-2 TRBV20-1 TGCAGTGCCTCTAGCGGAATGAACACCGGGGAGCTGTTTTTT CSASSGMNTGELFF
. . TRBJ1-1 TRBV3-1 TGTGCCAGCAGCCAATTTGGACAGCCAAACACTGAAGCTTTCTTT CASSQFGQPNTEAFF
. TRBD2 TRBJ2-5 TRBV10-3 TGTGCCATCAGTGGTTCCCGGGGGGATCAAGAGACCCAGTACTTC CAISGSRGDQETQYF
once TRBD1 TRBJ1-2 TRBV18 TGTGCCAGCTCACCTGAACAGGGGGCTTGGAGTGGCTACACCTTC CASSPEQGAWSGYTF
. . TRBJ2-3 TRBV29-1 TGCAGCGTCTCTGACACGTCATTGGCAGATACGCAGTATTTT CSVSDTSLADTQYF
once . TRBJ1-1 TRBV6-6 TGTGCCAGCAGTAAGTACACTGAAGCTTTCTTT CASSKYTEAFF
. TRBD1 TRBJ1-1 TRBV9 TGTGCCAGCAGCGCGGGACAGGGGATAAACACTGAAGCTTTCTTT CASSAGQGINTEAFF
. TRBD1 TRBJ2-7 TRBV7-2 TGTGCCAGCAGCTTTACAGGGGATACCTCCTACGAGCAGTACTTC CASSFTGDTSYEQYF
. TRBD1 TRBJ1-1 TRBV30 TGTGCCTGGGCCGGGACAGAGAACACTGAAGCTTTCTTT CAWAGTENTEAFF
. . TRBJ2-7 TRBV7-2 TGTGCCAGCAGCTTATCTCCCAGAACCTACGAGCAGTACTTC CASSLSPRTYEQYF
. . TRBJ2-5 TRBV15 TGTGCCACCGGAAGTGGTCTGGAGACCCAGTACTTC CATGSGLETQYF
. TRBD1 TRBJ2-3 TRBV20-1 TGCAGTGCTAGGGAGACAGGGCGAAATACGCAGTATTTT CSARETGRNTQYF
. . TRBJ1-1 TRBV30 TGTGCCTGGAGTCGGGGACCGCACACTGAAGCTTTCTTT CAWSRGPHTEAFF
. . TRBJ1-2 TRBV30 TGTGCCTGGAGTGTAATGGAACCGGGGGTTTATGGCTACACCTTC CAWSVMEPGVYGYTF
. . TRBJ1-2 TRBV18 TGTGCCAGCTCACCAAAACAGCTTAACTATGGCTACACCTTC CASSPKQLNYGYTF
. . TRBJ2-3 TRBV29-1 TGCAGCGTTGAAACAGGGCGCGCAGATACGCAGTATTTT CSVETGRADTQYF